In this sample, the clone carrying this T cell receptor beta chain turned up a few times. Antigen specificity is unknown. In germline, CDR1 is DFQATT, CDR2 SNEGSKA (reference sequence). The CDR3 totals 13 residues. Trimming pared 2 bases from V and 8 bases from J, leaving 13 bases between. The data are from a study of post-analysis software for immune sequencing data. Study-wide background: Relapsing-remitting, secondary progressive and progressive-relapsing forms made up the multiple sclerosis disease courses.

TCR beta cDNA libraries included unique molecular identifiers. TCRdb recomputed calls from the PCR reads with MiXCR, one row per CDR3 protein. The sample yields about 460,000 distinct CDR3 sequences, approximately 45% seen once. Study-wide results and caveats: Five or six TRBV segments, TRBV5-6, TRBV5-1 and TRBV20-1 among them, were found more frequent in patients than controls. Those samples that were prepared in the same batch co-clustered strongly by F measure.

V is TRBV20-1 and J is TRBJ2-4; D not certain. The TCR sequence derives from a girl aged 10 to 17 with multiple sclerosis. What was sequenced was blood. The CDR3 DNA sequence: TGCAGTGCTAGACCGGGCCGGTGGGACATTCAGTACTTC. Its protein is CSARPGRWDIQYF.